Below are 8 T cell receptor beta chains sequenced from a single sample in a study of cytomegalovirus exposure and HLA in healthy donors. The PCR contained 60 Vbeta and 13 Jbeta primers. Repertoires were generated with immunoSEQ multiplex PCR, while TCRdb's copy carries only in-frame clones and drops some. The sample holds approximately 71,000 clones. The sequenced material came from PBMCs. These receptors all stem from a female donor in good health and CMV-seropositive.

The CDR3 DNA sequence: TGTGCCAGCAGTCCTGACAGGGGCCTGGTCGCTGAAGCTTTCTTT. Protein product: CASSPDRGLVAEAFF. The chain has TRBV6-5 and TRBJ1-1, with 8 bases identical to TRBD1. J lost 6 bases, V lost 5 bases, and 11 bases had no gene match. CDR3 size: 15 residues. Germline V CDR1 and CDR2: MNHEY, SVGAGI.

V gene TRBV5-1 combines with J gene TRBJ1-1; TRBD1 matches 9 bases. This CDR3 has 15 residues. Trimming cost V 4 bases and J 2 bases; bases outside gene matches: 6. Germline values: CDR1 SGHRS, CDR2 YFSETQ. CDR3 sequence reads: CASSPIQGANTEAFF. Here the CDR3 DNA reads TGCGCCAGCAGCCCGATACAGGGGGCTAACACTGAAGCTTTCTTT. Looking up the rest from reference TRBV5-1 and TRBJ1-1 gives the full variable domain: KAGVTQTPRYLIKTRGQQVTLSCSPISGHRSVSWYQQTPGQGLQFLFEYFSETQRNKGNFPGRFSGRQFSNSRSEMNVSTLELGDSALYLCASSPIQGANTEAFFGQGTRLTVV.

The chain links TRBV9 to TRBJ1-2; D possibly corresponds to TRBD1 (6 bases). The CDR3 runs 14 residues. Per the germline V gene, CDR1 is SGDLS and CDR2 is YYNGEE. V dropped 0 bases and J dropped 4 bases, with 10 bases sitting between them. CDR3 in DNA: TGTGCCAGCAGCGTAGATCGGGACATCTATGGCTACACCTTC. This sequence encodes CASSVDRDIYGYTF.

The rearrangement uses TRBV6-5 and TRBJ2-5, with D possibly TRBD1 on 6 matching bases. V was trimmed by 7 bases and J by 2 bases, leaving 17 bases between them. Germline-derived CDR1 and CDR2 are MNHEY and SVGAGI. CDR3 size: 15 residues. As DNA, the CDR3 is TGTGCCAGCACTCCTACAGGGTATCGACAAGAGACCCAGTACTTC. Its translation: CASTPTGYRQETQYF.

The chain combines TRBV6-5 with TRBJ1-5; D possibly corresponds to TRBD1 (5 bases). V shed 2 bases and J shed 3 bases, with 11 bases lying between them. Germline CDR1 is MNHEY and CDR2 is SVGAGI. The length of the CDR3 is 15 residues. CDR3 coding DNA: TGTGCCAGCAGTTACACCCAGGGACTCAATCAGCCCCAGCATTTT. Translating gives CASSYTQGLNQPQHF.

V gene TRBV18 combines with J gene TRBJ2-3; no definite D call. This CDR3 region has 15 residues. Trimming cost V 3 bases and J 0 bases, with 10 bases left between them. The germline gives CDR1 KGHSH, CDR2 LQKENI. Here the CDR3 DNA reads TGTGCCAGCTCACCGATAACAAGTAGCACAGATACGCAGTATTTT. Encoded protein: CASSPITSSTDTQYF.

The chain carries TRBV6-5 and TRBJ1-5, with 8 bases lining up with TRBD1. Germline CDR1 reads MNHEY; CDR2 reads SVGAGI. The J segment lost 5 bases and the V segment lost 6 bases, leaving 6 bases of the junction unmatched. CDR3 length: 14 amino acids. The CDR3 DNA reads TGTGCCAGCAGCCCTGACAGGGGCGATCAGCCCCAGCATTTT. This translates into CASSPDRGDQPQHF.

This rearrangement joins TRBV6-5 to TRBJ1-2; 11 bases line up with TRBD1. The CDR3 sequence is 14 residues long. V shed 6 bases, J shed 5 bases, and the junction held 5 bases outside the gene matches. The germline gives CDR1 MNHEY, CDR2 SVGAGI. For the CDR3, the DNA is TGTGCCAGCAGCCGGGACAGGGGGAGGTATGGCTACACCTTC. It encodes CASSRDRGRYGYTF.